The clone carrying this T cell receptor (beta chain) has just a few counts. The data are from a study of early T cells in non-severe SARS-CoV-2 infection. TCRdb independently ran MiXCR on the 5' RACE reads; one entry per CDR3 protein. The sample lists 45,000 to 50,000 distinct CDR3 sequences, 5.6% seen once, with about 5% in the top ten. Trimming stripped 3 bases from V and 4 bases from J, with 13 bases between. The germline V gene has CDR1 SEHNR and CDR2 FQNEAQ (reference sequence). CDR3 length: 15 amino acids. Source material: whole blood. The TCR sequence derives from an adult who was a healthcare worker with PCR-confirmed SARS-CoV-2 infection or an uninfected control (not recorded which). The chain uses TRBV7-9 and TRBJ2-1, with D hard to call. This chain's CDR3 is CASSFSETSYNEQFF. The CDR3 DNA reads as TGTGCCAGCAGCTTCTCCGAGACATCTTACAATGAGCAGTTCTTC.